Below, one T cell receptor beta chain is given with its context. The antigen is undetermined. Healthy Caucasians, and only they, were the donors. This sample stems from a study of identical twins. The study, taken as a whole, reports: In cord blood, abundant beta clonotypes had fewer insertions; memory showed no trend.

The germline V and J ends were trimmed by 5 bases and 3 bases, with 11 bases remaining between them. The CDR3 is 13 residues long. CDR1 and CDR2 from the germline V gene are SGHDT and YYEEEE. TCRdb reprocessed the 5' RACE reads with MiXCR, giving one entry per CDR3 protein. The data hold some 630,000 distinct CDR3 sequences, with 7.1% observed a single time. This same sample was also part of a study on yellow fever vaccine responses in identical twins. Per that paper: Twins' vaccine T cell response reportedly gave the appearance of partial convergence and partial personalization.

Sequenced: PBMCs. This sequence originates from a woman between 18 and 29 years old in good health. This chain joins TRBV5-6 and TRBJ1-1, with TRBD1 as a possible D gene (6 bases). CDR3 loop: CASRLGQYTEAFF. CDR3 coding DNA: TGTGCCAGCAGACTTGGACAGTACACTGAAGCTTTCTTT.